The 15 T cell receptor beta chains below come from one sample, sequenced in a study of blood T cells in healthy people across ages. Primers used in a second PCR of about 7 to 12 cycles were a sample-barcoded 5' primer and a J-beta primer mix. TCRdb ran MiXCR on the 5' RACE reads and lists one entry per CDR3 protein. The sample contains about 800,000 distinct CDR3 sequences, 58% of which appear only once. The sequencing input was blood. These receptors came from a man aged 25 to 40 in good health.

This clonotype came up many times. This may stem from a read error, because a much larger clone lies one nucleotide away. The V gene is TRBV7-2, the J gene TRBJ2-7; maybe TRBD1 (5 bases). Looked up from germline, CDR1 is SGHTA and CDR2 is FQGNSA. Trimming removed 5 bases from V and 0 bases from J, with 11 bases in between. CDR3 length equals 14 residues. CDR3 nucleotide sequence: TGTGCCAGCAGCGTTTCGACAGCCTCCTACGAGCAGTACTTC. Its translation: CASSVSTASYEQYF.

This rearrangement joins TRBV28 to TRBJ2-7; TRBD1 is a possible D gene (6 bases). CDR3 length equals 14 residues. V lost 7 bases and J lost 2, with 15 bases in between. Germline values: CDR1 MDHEN, CDR2 SYDVKM. The CDR3 DNA follows: TGTGCCAGCATGAGGGGGACCCAAACCTACGAGCAGTACTTC. This codes for CASMRGTQTYEQYF.

This chain links TRBV4-3 with TRBJ2-1; 13 bases are shared with TRBD2. There are 17 residues in the CDR3. Germline lookup yields CDR1 LGHNA and CDR2 YSLEER. Germline trimming cut 0 bases from V and 7 bases from J; bases unmatched to any gene: 6. This CDR3 reads CASSQDPGLAGANEQFF. The CDR3 DNA is TGCGCCAGCAGCCAAGATCCCGGACTAGCGGGAGCTAATGAGCAGTTCTTC.

V gene TRBV28 combines with J gene TRBJ1-2; tentative D call: TRBD1 (6 bases). Germline V gene data show CDR1 as MDHEN and CDR2 as SYDVKM. V lost 8 bases, J lost 8 bases, and 18 bases lay in between. This CDR3 is built from 13 residues. CDR3 residues: CASGTGSRGGYTF. The CDR3 coding sequence is TGTGCCAGCGGAACAGGGAGCAGAGGGGGCTACACCTTC.

This clonotype is medium-sized in the sample. The chain is built from TRBV29-1 and TRBJ1-2; D is ambiguous. The V end was cut by 6 bases, the J end by 6 bases, with 5 bases between. This CDR3 has 9 residues. Germline V gives CDR1 SQVTM, CDR2 ANQGSEA. DNA for the CDR3: TGCAGCGTGAAGGATGGCTACACCTTC. It encodes CSVKDGYTF.

This chain links TRBV5-1 with TRBJ1-1; possible D gene TRBD1, 6 bases. The CDR3 is made up of 14 amino acids. Trimming cost V 3 bases and J 1 base, with 10 bases left between them. Germline V gene data show CDR1 as SGHRS and CDR2 as YFSETQ. The CDR3 is CASSWGPGNTEAFF. The CDR3 DNA is TGCGCCAGCAGCTGGGGGCCCGGGAACACTGAAGCTTTCTTT.

The chain recombines TRBV7-6 with TRBJ2-1; the D gene is possibly TRBD1 (5 bases). V shed 10 bases and J shed 6 bases, with 28 bases lying between them. CDR1 and CDR2 (germline): SGHVS, FNYEAQ. The CDR3 length is 17 residues. DNA for the CDR3: TGTGCCACCAGGACATGCCTAGGGTCAGAAGGGTTCAATGAGCAGTTCTTC. It is translated as CATRTCLGSEGFNEQFF.

The rearrangement uses TRBV12-3 or TRBV12-4 and TRBJ2-4, with D possibly being TRBD1 or TRBD2 (5 bases each). The CDR3 is made up of 14 amino acids. V was cut by 3 bases and J by 8 bases, with 14 bases left in between. CDR3: CASSFRGPFYIQYF. The DNA of the CDR3 is TGTGCCAGCAGTTTTAGGGGACCGTTCTACATTCAGTACTTC.

V and J are TRBV27 and TRBJ1-1; 7 bases fit TRBD1. This CDR3 is built from 15 residues. Trimming removed 8 bases from V and 2 bases from J; junction bases left unmatched: 11. Germline V gives CDR1 MNHEY, CDR2 SMNVEV (reference sequence). The CDR3 DNA reads as TGTGCCAGCCAAGCGGGAGGGGGCGCTAACACTGAAGCTTTCTTT. This encodes CASQAGGGANTEAFF.

The genes are TRBV9 and TRBJ2-1; no definite D call. Per germline, CDR1 SGDLS and CDR2 YYNGEE. The CDR3 is made up of 18 amino acids. V lost 3 bases and J 6 bases, leaving 25 bases between the germline ends. The CDR3 DNA reads as TGTGCCAGCAGCGGCCCGGTGCACGAACTAACCTCGCTCAATGAGCAGTTCTTC. Amino acid sequence: CASSGPVHELTSLNEQFF.

This clonotype was seen a handful of times. The chain combines TRBV11-2 with TRBJ2-7; no clear D gene. The V gene lost 5 bases and the J gene lost 6 bases, with 20 bases spanning the gap. Germline loops: CDR1 SGHAT, CDR2 FQNNGV. This CDR3 comprises 15 residues. The DNA of the CDR3 is TGTGCCAGCAGCAACCCGACATACAGACTGGGCGAGCAGTACTTC. Amino acids: CASSNPTYRLGEQYF.

This clonotype appeared a few times. The chain employs TRBV7-2 and TRBJ2-1; D is uncertain. The CDR3 runs 11 residues. V was pared by 6 bases and J by 9 bases, with 9 bases between. CDR1 and CDR2 from the germline V gene are SGHTA and FQGNSA. CDR3 sequence: CASREVREQFF. CDR3 bases: TGTGCCAGCAGAGAGGTTCGTGAGCAGTTCTTC.

The table lists this clonotype with a few counts. This chain connects TRBV29-1 to TRBJ2-7; no reliable D call. The length of the CDR3 is 12 residues. The V end lost 6 bases, the J end lost 5 bases, and 14 bases lay between the germline ends. Germline CDR1 is SQVTM and CDR2 is ANQGSEA. The CDR3 nucleotides are TGCAGCGTCGCTATAGGAAACAACGAGCAGTACTTC. It specifies CSVAIGNNEQYF.

The genes are TRBV6-6 and TRBJ1-5; no reliable D call. The V gene lost 6 bases and the J gene lost 5 bases, with 8 bases spanning the gap. There are 12 residues in the CDR3. CDR1 is MNHNY, CDR2 SVGAGI, per germline (reference sequence). This CDR3 reads CASRTDDQPQHF. The CDR3 DNA sequence: TGTGCCAGCAGGACGGACGATCAGCCCCAGCATTTT.

This clonotype was counted only a few times. This chain uses TRBV11-2 with TRBJ2-5; D is possibly TRBD1 or TRBD2 (6 bases each). This CDR3 has 16 amino acids. V lost 5 bases to trimming and J lost 2 bases, with 18 bases between them. The germline V gene has CDR1 SGHAT and CDR2 FQNNGV. The DNA for the CDR3 is TGTGCCAGCAGCCTTGGGGGCAGGGGAGGTCAAGAGACCCAGTACTTC. Protein: CASSLGGRGGQETQYF. The entire variable domain, with the rest obtained from reference TRBV11-2 and TRBJ2-5, is as follows: EAGVAQSPRYKIIEKRQSVAFWCNPISGHATLYWYQQILGQGPKLLIQFQNNGVVDDSQLPKDRFSAERLKGVDSTLKIQPAKLEDSAVYLCASSLGGRGGQETQYFGPGTRLLVL.